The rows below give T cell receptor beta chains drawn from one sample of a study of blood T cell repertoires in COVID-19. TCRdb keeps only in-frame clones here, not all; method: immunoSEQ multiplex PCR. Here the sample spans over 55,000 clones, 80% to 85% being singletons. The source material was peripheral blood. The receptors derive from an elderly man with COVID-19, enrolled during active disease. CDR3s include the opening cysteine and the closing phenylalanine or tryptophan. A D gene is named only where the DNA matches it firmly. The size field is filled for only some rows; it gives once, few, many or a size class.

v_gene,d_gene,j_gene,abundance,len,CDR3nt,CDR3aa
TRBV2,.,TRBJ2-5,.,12,TGTGCCAGCAGTGAGTTTGAGGAGACCCAGTACTTC,CASSEFEETQYF
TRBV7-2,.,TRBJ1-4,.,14,TGTGCCAGCAGCTTAGCGGGGAGGGCTGAAAAACTGTTTTTT,CASSLAGRAEKLFF
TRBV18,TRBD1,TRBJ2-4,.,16,TGTGCCAGCTCACCCCCGGGACAGGGGAGTAAAAACATTCAGTACTTC,CASSPPGQGSKNIQYF
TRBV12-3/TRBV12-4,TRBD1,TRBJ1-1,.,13,TGTGCCAGCCCTCGGGACAGGGGGACTGAAGCTTTCTTT,CASPRDRGTEAFF
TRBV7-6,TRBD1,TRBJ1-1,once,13,TGTGCCAGCAGCCCAGGGGGGCGGACTGAAGCTTTCTTT,CASSPGGRTEAFF
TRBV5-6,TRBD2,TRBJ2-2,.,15,TGTGCCAGCAGCTTGGCGGGACTACCCACCGGGGAGCTGTTTTTT,CASSLAGLPTGELFF
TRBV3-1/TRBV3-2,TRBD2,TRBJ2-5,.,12,TGTGCCAGCAGCCAAGAGACTAGCGGGGGATACTTC,CASSQETSGGYF
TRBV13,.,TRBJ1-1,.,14,TGTGCCAGCAGCCCACAGGGTAGTAACACTGAAGCTTTCTTT,CASSPQGSNTEAFF
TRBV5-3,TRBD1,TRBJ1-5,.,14,TGTGCCAGAAGCTTGGGGACAGGGCGGGAGCCCCAGCATTTT,CARSLGTGREPQHF
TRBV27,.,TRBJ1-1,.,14,TGTGCCAGCAGTTTGTTGGGGGCGGACACTGAAGCTTTCTTT,CASSLLGADTEAFF
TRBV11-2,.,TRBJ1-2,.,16,TGTGCCAGCAGCTTAACCCCGGACAGACGTTACTATGGCTACACCTTC,CASSLTPDRRYYGYTF
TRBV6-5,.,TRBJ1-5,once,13,TGTGCCAGCAGCCGACAGTTCAATCAGCCCCAGCATTTT,CASSRQFNQPQHF
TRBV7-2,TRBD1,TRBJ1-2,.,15,TGTGCCAGCAGCTTAGCGCGCCGGACAGGGGTTGGCTACACCTTC,CASSLARRTGVGYTF
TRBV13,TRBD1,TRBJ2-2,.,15,TGTGCCAGCAGTCCCCACAGGGGGAACACCGGGGAGCTGTTTTTT,CASSPHRGNTGELFF
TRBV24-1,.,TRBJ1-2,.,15,TGTGCCACCAGTGAACCTGACACTTCCCCCTATGGCTACACCTTC,CATSEPDTSPYGYTF
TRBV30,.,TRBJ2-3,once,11,TGTGCCTGGAGTGGCGGGGAAACGCAGTATTTT,CAWSGGETQYF
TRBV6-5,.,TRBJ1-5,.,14,TGTGCCAGCAGTTACTCAGCTGGGAGACAGCCCCAGCATTTT,CASSYSAGRQPQHF